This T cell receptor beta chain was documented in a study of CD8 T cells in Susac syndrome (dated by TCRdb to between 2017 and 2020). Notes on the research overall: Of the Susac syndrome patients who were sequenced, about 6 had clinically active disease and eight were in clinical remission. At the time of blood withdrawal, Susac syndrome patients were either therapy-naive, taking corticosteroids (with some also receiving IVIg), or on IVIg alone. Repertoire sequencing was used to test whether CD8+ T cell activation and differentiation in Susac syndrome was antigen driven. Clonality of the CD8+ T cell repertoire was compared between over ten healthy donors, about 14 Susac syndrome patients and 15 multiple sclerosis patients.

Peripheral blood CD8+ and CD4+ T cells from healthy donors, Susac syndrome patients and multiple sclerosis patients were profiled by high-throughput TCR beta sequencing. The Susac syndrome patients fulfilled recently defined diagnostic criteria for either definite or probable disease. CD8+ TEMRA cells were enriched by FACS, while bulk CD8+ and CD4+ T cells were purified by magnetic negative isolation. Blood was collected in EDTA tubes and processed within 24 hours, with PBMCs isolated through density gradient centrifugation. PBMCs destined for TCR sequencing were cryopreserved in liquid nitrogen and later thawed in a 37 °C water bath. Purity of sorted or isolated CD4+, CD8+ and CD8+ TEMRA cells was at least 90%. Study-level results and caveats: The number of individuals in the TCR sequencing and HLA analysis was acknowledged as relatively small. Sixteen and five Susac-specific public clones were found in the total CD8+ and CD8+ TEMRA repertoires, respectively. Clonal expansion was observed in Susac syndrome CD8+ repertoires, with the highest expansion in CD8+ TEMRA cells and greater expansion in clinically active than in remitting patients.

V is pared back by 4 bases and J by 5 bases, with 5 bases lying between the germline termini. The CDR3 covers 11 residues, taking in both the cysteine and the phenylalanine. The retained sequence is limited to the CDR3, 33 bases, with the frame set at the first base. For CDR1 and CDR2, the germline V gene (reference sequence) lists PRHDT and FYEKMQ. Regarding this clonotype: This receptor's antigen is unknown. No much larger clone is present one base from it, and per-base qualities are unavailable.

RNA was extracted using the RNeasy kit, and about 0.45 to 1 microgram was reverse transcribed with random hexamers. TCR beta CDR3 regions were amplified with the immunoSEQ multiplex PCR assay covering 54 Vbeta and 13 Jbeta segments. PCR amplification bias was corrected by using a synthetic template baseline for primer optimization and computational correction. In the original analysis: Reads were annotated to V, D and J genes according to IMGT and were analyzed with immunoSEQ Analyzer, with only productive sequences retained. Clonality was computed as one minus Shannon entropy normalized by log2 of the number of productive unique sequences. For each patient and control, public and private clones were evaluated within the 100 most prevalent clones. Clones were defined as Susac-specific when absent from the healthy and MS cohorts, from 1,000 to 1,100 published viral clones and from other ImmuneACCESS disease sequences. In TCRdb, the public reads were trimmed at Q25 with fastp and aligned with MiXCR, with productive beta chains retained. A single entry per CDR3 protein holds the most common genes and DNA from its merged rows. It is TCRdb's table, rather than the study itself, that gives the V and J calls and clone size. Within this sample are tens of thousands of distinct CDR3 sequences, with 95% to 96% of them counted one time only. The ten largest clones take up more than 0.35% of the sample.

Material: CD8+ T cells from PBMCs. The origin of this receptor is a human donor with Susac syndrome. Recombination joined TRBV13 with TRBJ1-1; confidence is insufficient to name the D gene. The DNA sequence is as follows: TGTGCCAGCAGCTCCCGGACTGAAGCTTTCTTT. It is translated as CASSSRTEAFF. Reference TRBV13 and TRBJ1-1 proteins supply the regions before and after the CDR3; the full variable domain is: AAGVIQSPRHLIKEKRETATLKCYPIPRHDTVYWYQQGPGQDPQFLISFYEKMQSDKGSIPDRFSAQQFSDYHSELNMSSLELGDSALYFCASSSRTEAFFGQGTRLTVV.